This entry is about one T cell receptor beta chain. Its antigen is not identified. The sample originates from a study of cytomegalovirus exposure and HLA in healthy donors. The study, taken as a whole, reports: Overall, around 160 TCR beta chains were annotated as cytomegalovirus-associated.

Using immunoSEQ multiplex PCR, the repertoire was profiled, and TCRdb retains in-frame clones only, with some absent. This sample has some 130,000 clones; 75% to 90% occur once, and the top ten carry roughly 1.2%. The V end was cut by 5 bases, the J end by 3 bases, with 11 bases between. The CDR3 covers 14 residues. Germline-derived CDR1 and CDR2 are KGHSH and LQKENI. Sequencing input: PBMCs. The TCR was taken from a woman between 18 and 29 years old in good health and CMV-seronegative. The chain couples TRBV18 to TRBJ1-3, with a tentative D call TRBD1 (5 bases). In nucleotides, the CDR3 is TGTGCCAGCTCAGTCCAGGGAAGTGGAAACACCATATATTTT. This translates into CASSVQGSGNTIYF.